The clone carrying this T cell receptor beta chain was seen only once. Only in-frame clones appear in the TCRdb table, and some are missing; sequencing was by immunoSEQ multiplex PCR. Seen here are over 200,000 clones, 90% observed once, and the top ten hold less than 1.5%. The source of the sample is a study of blood T cell repertoires in COVID-19. Germline V lookup: CDR1 MRHNA, CDR2 SNTAGT. The CDR3 sequence is 12 residues long. Trimming removed 2 bases from V and 10 bases from J, with 9 bases in between. This sequence joins TRBV6-4 and TRBJ2-1; weak D call: TRBD2 (5 bases). The receptor was isolated from a man younger than 40 who had recovered from COVID-19. Sequenced material: PBMCs or T cells enriched from blood (not recorded which). DNA for the CDR3: TGTGCCAGCAGTGACCGCCGACTAGAGCAGTTCTTC. Protein: CASSDRRLEQFF.